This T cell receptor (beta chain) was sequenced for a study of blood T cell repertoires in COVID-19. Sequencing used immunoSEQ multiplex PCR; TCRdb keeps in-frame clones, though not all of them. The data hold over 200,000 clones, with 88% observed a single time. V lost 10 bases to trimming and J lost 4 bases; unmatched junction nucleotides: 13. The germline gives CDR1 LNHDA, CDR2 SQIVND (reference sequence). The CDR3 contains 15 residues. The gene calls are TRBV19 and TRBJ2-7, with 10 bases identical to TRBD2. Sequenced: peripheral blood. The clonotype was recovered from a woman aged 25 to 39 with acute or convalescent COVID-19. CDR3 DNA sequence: TGTGCCACTGGAGCGGGAGGGCTTTCGGGATACGAGCAGTACTTC. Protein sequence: CATGAGGLSGYEQYF.